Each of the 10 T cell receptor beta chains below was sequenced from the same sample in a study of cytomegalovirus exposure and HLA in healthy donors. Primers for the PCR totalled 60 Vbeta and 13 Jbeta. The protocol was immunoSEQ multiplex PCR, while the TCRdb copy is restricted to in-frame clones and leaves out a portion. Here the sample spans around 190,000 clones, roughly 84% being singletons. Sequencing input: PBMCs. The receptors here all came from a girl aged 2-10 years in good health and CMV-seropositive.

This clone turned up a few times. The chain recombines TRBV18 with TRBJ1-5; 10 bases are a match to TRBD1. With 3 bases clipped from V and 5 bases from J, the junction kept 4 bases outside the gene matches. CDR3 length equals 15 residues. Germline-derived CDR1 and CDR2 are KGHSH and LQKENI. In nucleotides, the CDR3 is TGTGCCAGCTCACCGGGACAGGGGCCGGATCAGCCCCAGCATTTT. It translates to CASSPGQGPDQPQHF. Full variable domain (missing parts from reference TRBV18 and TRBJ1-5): NAGVMQNPRHLVRRRGQEARLRCSPMKGHSHVYWYRQLPEEGLKFMVYLQKENIIDESGMPKERFSAEFPKEGPSILRIQQVVRGDSAAYFCASSPGQGPDQPQHFGDGTRLSIL.

As DNA, the CDR3 is TGCGCCAGCAGCTTTCGGACAGCATCTCCCGAGCAGTACTTC. Protein: CASSFRTASPEQYF. The chain is built from TRBV5-1 and TRBJ2-7, with D possibly TRBD1 on 6 matching bases. The CDR3 has 14 amino acids. In germline, CDR1 is SGHRS, CDR2 YFSETQ. V was cut by 2 bases and J by 6 bases, with 15 bases left in between.

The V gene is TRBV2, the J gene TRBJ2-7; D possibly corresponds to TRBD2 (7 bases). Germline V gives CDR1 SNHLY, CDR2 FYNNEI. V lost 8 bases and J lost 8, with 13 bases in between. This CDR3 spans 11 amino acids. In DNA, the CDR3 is TGTGCCAGCGTTGGGGGGGGCAAGCAGTACTTC. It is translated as CASVGGGKQYF.

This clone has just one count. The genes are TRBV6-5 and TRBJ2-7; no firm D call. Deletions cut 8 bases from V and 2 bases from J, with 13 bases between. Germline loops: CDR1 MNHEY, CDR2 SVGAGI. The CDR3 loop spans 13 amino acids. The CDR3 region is CASSPFRTYEQYF. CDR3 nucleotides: TGTGCCAGCTCACCCTTTAGAACCTACGAGCAGTACTTC.

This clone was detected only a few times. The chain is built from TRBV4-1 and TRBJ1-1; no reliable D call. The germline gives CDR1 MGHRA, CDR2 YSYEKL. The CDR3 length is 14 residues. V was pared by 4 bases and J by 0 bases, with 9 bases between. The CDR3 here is CASSLTILNTEAFF. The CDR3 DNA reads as TGCGCCAGCAGCCTTACTATTTTGAACACTGAAGCTTTCTTT.

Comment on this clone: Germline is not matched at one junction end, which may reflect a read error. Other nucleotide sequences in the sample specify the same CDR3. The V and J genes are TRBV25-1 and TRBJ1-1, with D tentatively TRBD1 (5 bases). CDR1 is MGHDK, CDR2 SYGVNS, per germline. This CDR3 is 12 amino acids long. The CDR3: CASAGGSTEAFF. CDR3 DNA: TGTGCCAGCGCCGGGGGGTCTACTGAAGCTTTCTTC.

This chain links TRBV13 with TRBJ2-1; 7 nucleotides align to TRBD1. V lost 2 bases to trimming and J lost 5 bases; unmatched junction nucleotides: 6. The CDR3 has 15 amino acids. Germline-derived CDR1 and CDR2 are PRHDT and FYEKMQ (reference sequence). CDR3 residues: CASSLTGVAHNEQFF. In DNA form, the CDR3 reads TGTGCCAGCAGCTTAACAGGGGTGGCCCACAATGAGCAGTTCTTC.

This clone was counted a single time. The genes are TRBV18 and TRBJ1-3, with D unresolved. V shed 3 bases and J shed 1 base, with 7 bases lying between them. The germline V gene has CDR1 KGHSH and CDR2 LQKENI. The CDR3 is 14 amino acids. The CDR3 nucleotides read TGTGCCAGCTCACCTAGGAGTTCTGGAAACACCATATATTTT. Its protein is CASSPRSSGNTIYF.

CDR3 region: CASSVTGFSSNQPQHF. The CDR3, as DNA: TGTGCCAGCAGTGTAACAGGGTTTAGTAGCAATCAGCCCCAGCATTTT. The chain has TRBV4-2 and TRBJ1-5; the D gene is possibly TRBD1 (6 bases). CDR3 length: 16 amino acids. The V end was cut by 6 bases, the J end by 0 bases, with 15 bases between. The V gene's germline CDR1 is LGHNA and CDR2 YNFKEQ.

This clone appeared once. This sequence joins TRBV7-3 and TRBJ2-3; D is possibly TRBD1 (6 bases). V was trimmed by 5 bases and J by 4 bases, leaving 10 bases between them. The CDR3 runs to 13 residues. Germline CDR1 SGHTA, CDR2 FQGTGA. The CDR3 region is CASSLQGSDTQYF. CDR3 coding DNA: TGTGCCAGCAGCCTACAGGGTTCAGATACGCAGTATTTT.